This TCR beta chain appears in the sequencing data of a study of Graves' ophthalmopathy and Graves' hyperthyroidism. Across the whole study: There was a collection of peripheral blood at initial diagnosis, before any treatment. Study-level results: Most expanded clonotypes from thyroid (those above 0.001 frequency) were also found in blood.

The CDR3 contains 15 residues. The V gene end was trimmed by 4 bases and the J gene end by 5 bases; junction bases not matched to a gene: 8. The authors amplified TCR beta CDR3 regions, and they did so from RNA transcripts for repertoire sequencing. The workflow started with a first-round RT-PCR run with HTBI primers and then moved on to a second-round multiplex PCR. MiXCR was run by TCRdb on the multiplex PCR reads, yielding one entry per CDR3 protein. Of 200,000 to 250,000 distinct CDR3 sequences listed, under 25% were seen once; the top ten hold around 40%. This clonotype was seen a handful of times. The antigen remains unidentified. A duration under 3 months, NOSPECS ≥4, CAS ≥3 and moderate-to-severe activity characterized the donors with ophthalmopathy. The diagnosis combined clinical symptoms, thyroxine, TRAb, thyroid ultrasound and orbital computed tomography scans.

Sequences were obtained from peripheral blood. The rearrangement uses TRBV12-3 or TRBV12-4 and TRBJ1-1; 9 bases are shared with TRBD1. The receptor's source is a woman between 45 and 65 years old with Graves' ophthalmopathy. The CDR3 DNA is TGTGCCAGCAGTTCAGGACAGGGGCTTCGGACTGAAGCTTTCTTT. Residues: CASSSGQGLRTEAFF.